The 10 T cell receptor beta chains below all came from one sample that was sequenced in a study of monozygotic twins with inflammatory bowel disease. TCRdb reanalyzed the 5' RACE reads and collapses them to one entry per CDR3 protein, without DNA. This listing includes approximately 150,000 distinct CDR3 sequences. Sequenced input: blood. Source of these receptors: a human donor with ulcerative colitis or Crohn's disease, or a healthy co-twin of an affected twin (not recorded which).

The CDR3 is CSARDRLRRLAGGPLFEQFF. This chain uses TRBV20-1 with TRBJ2-1; there is no DNA to check the TCRdb D call of TRBD2. CDR1 and CDR2 (germline): DFQATT, SNEGSKA (reference sequence). There are 20 residues in the CDR3.

This chain links TRBV7-9 with TRBJ1-5. Germline V lookup: CDR1 SEHNR, CDR2 FQNEAQ (reference sequence). The CDR3 is 13 residues long. CDR3 residues: CASSDPIGQPQHF.

This chain uses TRBV15 with TRBJ2-3; without DNA, the TCRdb call of TRBD1 cannot be checked. The germline V gene encodes CDR1 LNHNV and CDR2 YYDKDF (reference sequence). The length of the CDR3 is 13 residues. This chain's CDR3 is CATSVRQIDTQYF.

V gene TRBV2 combines with J gene TRBJ1-2; TCRdb returns TRBD1, unconfirmable since there is no DNA. Germline CDR1 SNHLY, CDR2 FYNNEI. The CDR3 is made up of 13 amino acids. CDR3 protein: CASERDRGYGYTF.

V and J are TRBV5-4 and TRBJ1-1. The CDR3 runs to 15 residues. Germline loops: CDR1 SGHNT, CDR2 YYREEE (reference sequence). The CDR3 loop is CASSLGRDWGTEAFF.

The chain carries TRBV7-9 and TRBJ1-1; no DNA is available, so the TRBD1 call from TCRdb remains unchecked. Germline V gives CDR1 SEHNR, CDR2 FQNEAQ (reference sequence). The CDR3 consists of 13 residues. CDR3 protein: CASSLRSGGEAFF.

The rearrangement joins TRBV30 to TRBJ1-5; with no DNA, the TCRdb D assignment of TRBD1 cannot be verified. Per the germline V gene, CDR1 is GTSNPN and CDR2 is SVGIG (reference sequence). The CDR3 spans 13 residues. The CDR3 sequence: CACSEGGRQPQHF.

The CDR3 region is CASKPSQGAYGYTF. The rearrangement uses TRBV6-1 and TRBJ1-2; lacking DNA, the TRBD1 call made by TCRdb goes unchecked. This CDR3 contains 14 residues. The V gene's germline CDR1 is MNHNS and CDR2 SASEGT.

The chain recombines TRBV5-4 with TRBJ2-5; the D call of TRBD2 rests on TCRdb alone, since no DNA is present to check it. The V gene's germline CDR1 is SGHNT and CDR2 YYREEE (reference sequence). The CDR3 has 17 amino acids. This chain's CDR3 is CASSHGLAGNLQETQYF. The variable domain in full, with the rest retrieved from reference TRBV5-4 and TRBJ2-5, is ETGVTQSPTHLIKTRGQQVTLRCSSQSGHNTVSWYQQALGQGPQFIFQYYREEENGRGNFPPRFSGLQFPNYSSELNVNALELDDSALYLCASSHGLAGNLQETQYFGPGTRLLVL.

The chain employs TRBV11-2 and TRBJ2-2; TCRdb outputs TRBD2, but without DNA this stays unchecked. The CDR3 covers 18 residues. From germline, CDR1 is SGHAT and CDR2 FQNNGV. The CDR3 is CASSSNSWGGENTGELFF.